A selection of T cell receptor beta chains follows, all from one sample in a study of blood T cell repertoires in COVID-19. Measured with immunoSEQ multiplex PCR; TCRdb has only the in-frame clones, and not every one. The sample holds 130,000 to 150,000 clones, almost 85% seen once. Material: peripheral blood. The receptors shown here come from a human donor with acute or convalescent COVID-19. The donor label of this sample is uncertain. Both conserved end residues are part of each CDR3. D genes are given only for firm matches. Clone size is stated in some rows and not others, as once, few, many or a class when expanded.

d_gene	v_gene	abundance	j_gene	CDR3nt	CDR3aa
TRBD2	TRBV5-4	once	TRBJ2-7	TGTGCCAGCAGCTTGGATGGTAGCGGGGGGTCCTACGAGCAGTACTTC	CASSLDGSGGSYEQYF
TRBD1	TRBV5-1	-	TRBJ1-1	TGCGCCAGCAGCCGGACAGGGGACAGCAGCACTGAAGCTTTCTTT	CASSRTGDSSTEAFF
-	TRBV21-1	-	TRBJ2-7	TGTGCCAGCACCCGCGGGGGACAGGGGGGACGCGAGCAGTACTTC	CASTRGGQGGREQYF
TRBD1	TRBV4-1	-	TRBJ1-1	TGCGCCAGCAGGTTGGGACAGCCGAACACTGAAGCTTTCTTT	CASRLGQPNTEAFF
-	TRBV2	-	TRBJ2-7	TGTGCCAGCACCCGGGGGACAGCCTACGAGCAGTACTTC	CASTRGTAYEQYF
-	TRBV7-8	-	TRBJ1-5	TGTGCCAGCAGCCCAGACAGTAGCAATCAGCCCCAGCATTTT	CASSPDSSNQPQHF
-	TRBV19	-	TRBJ2-2	TGTGCCAGTAGTATAGGGCATGGCACCGGGGAGCTGTTTTTT	CASSIGHGTGELFF
-	TRBV5-1	-	TRBJ2-7	TGCGCCAGCAGCTTGGATCCCAGGACAACCTACGAGCAGTACTTC	CASSLDPRTTYEQYF
-	TRBV2	-	TRBJ1-5	TGTGCCAGCAGTTATAAACAGGGAACTCAGCCCCAGCATTTT	CASSYKQGTQPQHF
-	TRBV19	-	TRBJ1-5	TGTGCCAGTAGGGAACAGGTAAACTACAATCAGCCCCAGCATTTT	CASREQVNYNQPQHF
TRBD2	TRBV18	once	TRBJ2-3	TGTGCCAGCTCCCCCGGACTAGCGGGGGCCGGCGAGGATACGCAGTATTTT	CASSPGLAGAGEDTQYF
-	TRBV29-1	once	TRBJ1-1	TGCAGCGCCGAAGGAGGGCTGGCGGCTTTCTTT	CSAEGGLAAFF
TRBD1	TRBV4-1	-	TRBJ1-5	TGCGCCAGCAGCCAAGATCCCCAGGACAGGAGGAATCAGCCCCAGCATTTT	CASSQDPQDRRNQPQHF
TRBD1	TRBV6-5	-	TRBJ1-1	TGTGCCAGCAGTAACAGGGGCTTGATGAACACTGAAGCTTTCTTT	CASSNRGLMNTEAFF
-	TRBV9	once	TRBJ2-3	TGTGCCAGCAGCGTAGACGCGGGATCCACAGATACGCAGTATTTT	CASSVDAGSTDTQYF
TRBD1	TRBV7-2	-	TRBJ2-7	TGTGCCAGCAGCTTAGGGACAGGGGTAACCTACGAGCAGTACTTC	CASSLGTGVTYEQYF
TRBD1	TRBV18	few	TRBJ2-2	TGTGCCAGCTCCCCCGCAGGGGGCTTCGGGGAGCTGTTTTTT	CASSPAGGFGELFF
TRBD2	TRBV5-4	-	TRBJ2-5	TGTGCCAGCAGCCCGACGGGGCGGGGGGGTCAAGAGACCCAGTACTTC	CASSPTGRGGQETQYF
-	TRBV2	few	TRBJ1-6	TGTGCCAGCAATGGGCCACCGTATTCACCCCTCCACTTT	CASNGPPYSPLHF
-	TRBV29-1	-	TRBJ2-7	TGCAGCGTGACGTCCGTGGGGGCAACCTACGAGCAGTACTTC	CSVTSVGATYEQYF
TRBD1	TRBV5-4	-	TRBJ2-5	TGTGCCAGCAGCTTTACGACAGGGGGGACCCAGTACTTC	CASSFTTGGTQYF
-	TRBV5-6	few	TRBJ1-4	TGTGCCAGCAGCGTTTCAGGCGACCCCTTTAATGAAAAACTGTTTTTT	CASSVSGDPFNEKLFF
TRBD1	TRBV12-5	-	TRBJ1-1	TGTGCTAGTGGTTTGGGGACAGGGATCACTGAAGCTTTCTTT	CASGLGTGITEAFF
TRBD1	TRBV10-3	few	TRBJ1-5	TGTGCCATGGGACAGGGCCATCAGCCCCAGCATTTT	CAMGQGHQPQHF
-	TRBV5-8	-	TRBJ2-2	TGTGCCAGCAGCTTTCGACGGGGAATCGGGCCCGGGGAGCTGTTTTTT	CASSFRRGIGPGELFF
TRBD2	TRBV19	-	TRBJ2-3	TGTGCCAGTAGTAAAAGCGGACTAGCGGGGGGGAAGGGCACAGATACGCAGTATTTT	CASSKSGLAGGKGTDTQYF
-	TRBV3-1/TRBV3-2	once	TRBJ1-5	TGTGCCAGCAGCCAAGACAGGGTAGCTGGTCAGCCCCAGCATTTT	CASSQDRVAGQPQHF
TRBD1	TRBV30	-	TRBJ1-3	TGTGCCTGGAGTGTACCGGGACAGGGCTCAATCTGGGGAAACACCATATATTTT	CAWSVPGQGSIWGNTIYF
TRBD1	TRBV12-3/TRBV12-4	-	TRBJ1-2	TGTGCCAGCAGAAAACAGGGGCGGAGTGGCTACACCTTC	CASRKQGRSGYTF
-	TRBV29-1	-	TRBJ1-1	TGCAGCGGTAGTGACGGACGGGAAAGTGAAGCTTTCTTT	CSGSDGRESEAFF
TRBD1	TRBV4-1	-	TRBJ1-3	TGCGCCAGCAGCCAGGCAGACAGGGCTGGAAACACCATATATTTT	CASSQADRAGNTIYF
TRBD2	TRBV14	-	TRBJ2-3	TGTGCCAGCAACCAGCGGGGGGCGTTCACAGATACGCAGTATTTT	CASNQRGAFTDTQYF
TRBD1	TRBV10-3	few	TRBJ1-1	TGTGCCATCAGGGACCCGACAGGGGCCACTGAAGCTTTCTTT	CAIRDPTGATEAFF
TRBD1	TRBV7-2	-	TRBJ2-7	TGTGCCAGCAGCCCTATGGGACAGGGATACGAGCAGTACTTC	CASSPMGQGYEQYF
-	TRBV3-1/TRBV3-2	-	TRBJ1-2	TGTGCCAGCAGTCTTTCGGACAACCCCTATGGCTACACCTTC	CASSLSDNPYGYTF
-	TRBV10-1	-	TRBJ2-3	TGCGCCAGCAGGACAGGAGGAACAGATACGCAGTATTTT	CASRTGGTDTQYF
TRBD1	TRBV18	-	TRBJ1-2	TGTGCCAGCTCACCACAGGGCACAGGGGGTCATTATGGCTACACCTTC	CASSPQGTGGHYGYTF
-	TRBV19	-	TRBJ1-5	TGTGCCAGTAGTATGAAGCGGGGGGACAATCAGCCCCAGCATTTT	CASSMKRGDNQPQHF
-	TRBV27	-	TRBJ2-3	TGTGCCAGCAGCCTCGACAGTTCTAGCACAGATACGCAGTATTTT	CASSLDSSSTDTQYF
-	TRBV18	many	TRBJ2-7	TGTGCCAGCTCAGATAGGACACCCTACGAGCAGTACTTC	CASSDRTPYEQYF
-	TRBV7-2	-	TRBJ1-2	TGTGCCAGCAGCTCCACCAGGTGGACGGGGGGCTACACCTTC	CASSSTRWTGGYTF
-	TRBV19	-	TRBJ1-5	TGTGCCAGTAGTATACCGGGACAAAAATCAAGGCCCCAGCATTTT	CASSIPGQKSRPQHF
-	TRBV9	-	TRBJ2-4	TGTGCCAGCAGCGCCGGGGGACAGTTCAAAAACATTCAGTACTTC	CASSAGGQFKNIQYF
-	TRBV29-1	-	TRBJ2-5	TGCAGCGTTGAGCCCGGAGAGACCCAGTACTTC	CSVEPGETQYF
-	TRBV7-9	-	TRBJ1-3	TGTGCCAGCAGCTCCCAGGCCCCCTCTGGAAACACCATATATTTT	CASSSQAPSGNTIYF
TRBD1	TRBV6-2/TRBV6-3	-	TRBJ2-5	TGTGCCAGCAGCCCCGACAGGGTTTGGAAGACCCAGTACTTC	CASSPDRVWKTQYF
TRBD1	TRBV5-1	-	TRBJ1-2	TGCGCCAGCAGCTTCACAACCGGGACAGAGACCTCCTACACCTTC	CASSFTTGTETSYTF